The present T cell receptor beta chain was sequenced within a study of T-cell memory formation after mild COVID-19. The germline V gene encodes CDR1 MNHNY and CDR2 SVGAGI (reference sequence). The V gene end was trimmed by 5 bases and the J gene end by 6 bases; junction bases not matched to a gene: 8. The CDR3 length is 16 residues. This clonotype was observed a handful of times. TCRdb reprocessed the 5' RACE reads via MiXCR and lists one record per CDR3 protein. The sample lists roughly 580,000 distinct CDR3 sequences; roughly 17% were seen once. The sequencing input was PBMCs or a T cell subset sorted from them (not recorded which). The J gene is TRBJ1-5, the V gene TRBV6-6; TRBD1 aligns across 12 bases. This TCR derives from an adult woman who had mild COVID-19 (a few samples of this study predate the infection). Cell type and time point are not known. The CDR3 loop reads CASSPTGTGGSQPQHF. CDR3 DNA: TGTGCCAGCAGTCCAACCGGGACAGGGGGCAGTCAGCCCCAGCATTTT.